The 12 T cell receptor beta chains presented below share a single source sample, sequenced in a study of cytomegalovirus exposure and HLA in healthy donors. The PCR was carried out with 60 Vbeta primers and 13 Jbeta primers. TCRdb's copy holds only in-frame clones and misses some; the assay was immunoSEQ multiplex PCR. The table records 85,000 to 100,000 clones, under 80% of them present only once. Sequenced input: PBMCs. These receptors were taken from a man in his forties in good health and CMV-seropositive.

V and J are TRBV19 and TRBJ1-2, with 7 nucleotides matching TRBD1. CDR3 length: 13 amino acids. The germline CDR1 and CDR2 sequences are LNHDA and SQIVND (reference sequence). V dropped 5 bases and J dropped 4; count of bases not matched to a gene: 4. The CDR3, as DNA: TGTGCCAGTAGTGGTCAGGGGGGCTATGGCTACACCTTC. It yields the protein CASSGQGGYGYTF.

There are a few counts of this clone. The chain has TRBV4-1 and TRBJ1-6, with no clear D. CDR1 is MGHRA and CDR2 is YSYEKL in the germline V gene. This CDR3 spans 17 amino acids. Trimming cost V 2 bases and J 8 bases, with 19 bases left between them. CDR3 DNA sequence: TGCGCCAGCAGCCAATCAGAGGGAATAGTAATGGATTCACCCCTCCACTTT. Translating it yields CASSQSEGIVMDSPLHF.

The chain uses TRBV5-1 and TRBJ1-1; 8 bases are shared with TRBD1. Germline-derived CDR1 and CDR2 are SGHRS and YFSETQ. This CDR3 contains 14 residues. Germline trimming cut 3 bases from V and 2 bases from J; bases unmatched to any gene: 3. CDR3 sequence reads: CASSYGQGNTEAFF. CDR3 coding DNA: TGCGCCAGCAGCTATGGACAGGGAAACACTGAAGCTTTCTTT.

The genes are TRBV5-6 and TRBJ2-7; D is uncertain. Germline values: CDR1 SGHDT, CDR2 YYEEEE. The CDR3 totals 13 residues. Trimming took 0 bases from V and 6 from J, leaving 10 bases between them. This CDR3 reads CASSLVILSEQYF. In DNA form, the CDR3 reads TGTGCCAGCAGCTTGGTTATTTTGAGCGAGCAGTACTTC. The entire variable domain, with the rest obtained from reference TRBV5-6 and TRBJ2-7, is as follows: DAGVTQSPTHLIKTRGQQVTLRCSPKSGHDTVSWYQQALGQGPQFIFQYYEEEERQRGNFPDRFSGHQFPNYSSELNVNALLLGDSALYLCASSLVILSEQYFGPGTRLTVT.

This chain joins TRBV5-1 and TRBJ2-5, with 10 bases lining up with TRBD2. The DNA end favors TRBJ2-7, so the J call may be wrong. Germline V gene data show CDR1 as SGHRS and CDR2 as YFSETQ. The CDR3 has 15 amino acids. The CDR3 here is CASRPTSGALGEQYF. The CDR3 nucleotides are TGCGCCAGCAGACCAACTAGCGGGGCCCTCGGCGAGCAGTACTTC.

The chain is built from TRBV6-1 and TRBJ2-1; D perhaps matches TRBD2 (6 bases). The germline CDR1 and CDR2 sequences are MNHNS and SASEGT. Trimming removed 6 bases from V and 2 bases from J, with 14 bases in between. CDR3 size: 15 residues. This CDR3 is CASSDEDYAYNEQFF. The CDR3 DNA reads TGTGCCAGCAGCGACGAGGACTACGCCTACAATGAGCAGTTCTTC.

This clone was seen more than once but under ten times. V usage is TRBV18 and J usage is TRBJ2-2, with 10 bases fitting TRBD1. The CDR3 has 16 amino acids. The junction had 7 bases not matched to a gene; V was cut back by 4 bases and J by 5 bases. Germline lookup yields CDR1 KGHSH and CDR2 LQKENI. The CDR3 DNA sequence: TGTGCCAGCTCACGCCGGGACAGGGGTGCTACCGGGGAGCTGTTTTTT. The encoded protein is CASSRRDRGATGELFF.

V is TRBV2 and J is TRBJ2-1; 8 nucleotides agree with TRBD2. Unmatched junction bases numbered 4, after V lost 3 bases and J lost 3 bases. The germline V gene has CDR1 SNHLY and CDR2 FYNNEI. This CDR3 is built from 15 residues. The CDR3 sequence: CASSETGTSYNEQFF. For the CDR3, the DNA is TGTGCCAGCAGTGAGACCGGGACTAGCTACAATGAGCAGTTCTTC.

J is TRBJ2-1 and V is TRBV5-3; TRBD2 matches 7 bases. TRBV5-3 is filed as an ORF, its function uncertain. Unmatched junction bases numbered 11, after V lost 3 bases and J lost 5 bases. The CDR3 is made up of 16 amino acids. The CDR3 is CARSSGLERGNNEQFF. CDR3 sequence (DNA): TGTGCCAGAAGCTCAGGACTCGAGCGGGGCAACAATGAGCAGTTCTTC.

This clone was seen a single time. V is TRBV6-5 and J is TRBJ1-4; TRBD1 matches 9 bases. The V gene end was trimmed by 6 bases and the J gene end by 6 bases; junction bases not matched to a gene: 5. CDR1 and CDR2 from the germline V gene are MNHEY and SVGAGI. The CDR3 is made up of 14 amino acids. This chain's CDR3 is CASSLGQGYEKLFF. The CDR3 bases are TGTGCCAGCAGCCTGGGACAGGGATATGAAAAACTGTTTTTT.

CDR3 nucleotide sequence: TGTGCCAGCAGCTTGAGGGGAGAGACCCAGTACTTC. Its translation: CASSLRGETQYF. The V call is TRBV5-6, the J call TRBJ2-5; a weak D match, TRBD1 (5 bases). Germline CDR1 SGHDT, CDR2 YYEEEE. The CDR3 sequence is 12 residues long. Trimming left V 1 base short and J 4 bases short, with 5 bases between.

The chain recombines TRBV6-5 with TRBJ1-2, with D perhaps TRBD1 (5 bases). Trimming stripped 5 bases from V and 8 bases from J, with 12 bases between. The CDR3 contains 12 residues. Germline CDR1 MNHEY, CDR2 SVGAGI. CDR3 sequence: CASSPIPGGYTF. CDR3 DNA: TGTGCCAGCAGTCCCATCCCAGGGGGCTACACCTTC.